This TCR beta chain was identified during a study of OX40 agonist ivuxolimab in advanced cancers. Study summary: One patient with hepatocellular carcinoma and two with cutaneous melanoma, three in all, had partial responses.

Here immunoSEQ multiplex PCR was the method, and the copy in TCRdb shows in-frame clones only, minus some. The top ten clones hold about 1.3% of a sample with about 64,000 clones, roughly nine tenths of them seen once. The germline CDR1 and CDR2 sequences are SGHNT and YYREEE (reference sequence). The CDR3 is 12 amino acids. Deletions cut 0 bases from V and 9 bases from J, with 4 bases between. Concerning this clone: Its antigen is undetermined.

People who had autoimmune disease history or systemic immunosuppression were excluded. Overall study findings and caveats: The authors did not determine the antigen specificity of the expanded peripheral T cells.

The chain combines TRBV5-4 with TRBJ1-6; D is undetermined. This clonotype was sampled from an adult with an advanced solid tumor such as melanoma, head and neck, liver or kidney cancer. The sample consisted of CD4+ or CD8+ T cells sorted from blood, taken in a trial of the OX40 agonist ivuxolimab. The CDR3 DNA reads as TGTGCCAGCAGCTTGGAAGCTTCACCCCTCCACTTT. This codes for CASSLEASPLHF.